One and the same sample provided the 28 T cell receptor gamma chains below, sequenced in a study of intestinal T cells in coeliac disease. For each case, the template was genomic DNA from ten approximately 5-µm formalin-fixed paraffin-embedded scrolls. LymphoTrack primers amplified TRG sequences from about 200 ng of biopsy DNA. TCRdb called clones from the multiplex PCR reads again using CATT. The data contain some 390 gamma-chain clones, approximately 44% of them singletons. Sequencing input: a duodenal biopsy. All receptors come from a human donor who served as a control with a normal duodenal biopsy, not a healthy volunteer.

Turning to this clone: Given a far larger clone just one base away, this is likely a sequencing read error. This CDR3 is also generated by other DNA sequences in the sample. The CDR3 DNA is TGTGCTGCGTGGGATTATTCCCCTATCGAAGGTTATTATAAGAAACTCTTC. It translates to CAAWDYSPIEGYYKKLF. This chain joins TRGV10 and TRGJ1 or TRGJ2. TRGV10 is given ORF status, its function remaining uncertain. This CDR3 is built from 17 residues.

The gene calls are TRGV10 and TRGJ1 or TRGJ2. TRGV10 is known as an ORF, though its function is uncertain. V dropped 8 bases and J dropped 1; count of bases not matched to a gene: 6. The CDR3 is 13 residues long. The CDR3 spells CAAWGSNYYKKLF. DNA for the CDR3: TGTGCTGCGTGGGGGTCCAATTATTATAAGAAACTCTTT.

As for this clone: The TCRdb protein comes from a much larger clone and disagrees with this DNA's translation at residue 5, likely due to a read error; the protein given here is derived from the DNA. The chain employs TRGV10 and TRGJ1 or TRGJ2. TRGV10 falls under the ORF class, with uncertain function. The ends lost 8 bases at V and 3 bases at J; junction bases unmatched: 20. CDR3 length: 17 amino acids. The CDR3 protein is CAAWGYSPIEGYYKKLF. Written as DNA, the CDR3 is TGTGCTGCGTGGGGTTATTCCCCTATCGAAGGTTATTATAAGAAACTCTTT.

On this clone: This DNA's translation and the protein TCRdb lists, from a much larger clone, do not match at residue 4, likely due to a read error; the protein shown is translated from the DNA. The chain joins TRGV10 to TRGJP1. TRGV10 is an open reading frame whose function is uncertain. Trimming removed 11 bases from V and 11 bases from J; junction bases left unmatched: 15. This CDR3 region has 13 residues. This chain's CDR3 is CAARDYTRWFKIF. As DNA, the CDR3 is TGTGCTGCGCGGGATTATACCCGGTGGTTCAAGATATTT.

A remark on this clone: The protein TCRdb lists differs from the translation of the DNA at residue 7; the protein given here is translated from the DNA itself. The chain couples TRGV2 to TRGJP2. Germline trimming cut 0 bases from V and 11 bases from J; bases unmatched to any gene: 6. Germline V lookup: CDR1 EGSNGY, CDR2 YDSYNSKV. This CDR3 contains 13 residues. The CDR3 here is CATWDGSRWIKTF. CDR3 sequence (DNA): TGTGCCACCTGGGACGGGTCCAGGTGGATCAAGACGTTT.

In its sample, this clone ranks as hyperexpanded (1% or more). Within the sample, other DNA sequences also encode this same CDR3. The V gene is TRGV10, the J gene TRGJ1 or TRGJ2. TRGV10 is filed as an ORF, its function uncertain. This CDR3 is built from 12 residues. V shed 8 bases and J 0 bases; nucleotides not matched to a gene: 2. The CDR3 loop reads CAAWVNYYKKLF. Here the CDR3 DNA reads TGTGCTGCGTGGGTGAATTATTATAAGAAACTCTTT.

This clone was detected only a few times. V is TRGV9 and J is TRGJP2. The CDR3 loop spans 14 amino acids. V lost 2 bases to trimming and J lost 6 bases; unmatched junction nucleotides: 6. Germline V gene sequence: CDR1 GITISATS, CDR2 ISYDGTV (reference sequence). The CDR3 coding sequence is TGTGCCTTGTGGGAGGGTGGTGGTGATTGGATCAAGACGTTT. Translated, it gives CALWEGGGDWIKTF.

The chain links TRGV10 to TRGJP1. TRGV10 belongs to the ORF category, with a function that is uncertain. J was trimmed by 4 bases and V by 8 bases; bases with no gene match: 8. The CDR3 spans 14 residues. The CDR3: CAAWGSRTGWFKIF. CDR3 in DNA: TGTGCTGCGTGGGGAAGCCGCACTGGTTGGTTCAAGATATTT.

This clone was counted a single time. The chain links TRGV11 to TRGJ1 or TRGJ2. TRGV11 is sorted into the ORF group, with uncertain function. V dropped 14 bases and J dropped 10; count of bases not matched to a gene: 17. This CDR3 has 12 amino acids. Here the CDR3 DNA reads TGTGCCTTCCCCGGTAGCGTAATGAAGAAACTCTTT. Translating it yields CAFPGSVMKKLF.

Remarks on this clone: Mismatch with germline at one junction end may stem from a read error. This chain uses TRGV10 with TRGJ1 or TRGJ2. TRGV10 is designated an ORF whose function remains uncertain. This CDR3 is 15 amino acids long. This CDR3 reads CAAWDSGYNYYEKLF. The CDR3 DNA sequence: TGTGCTGCGTGGGATTCCGGGTATAATTATTATGAGAAACTCTTT.

The V call is TRGV4, the J call TRGJP1. Germline V CDR1 and CDR2: EGSTGY, YDSYTSSV. The V segment lost 12 bases and the J segment 9 bases; nucleotides outside the gene matches: 16. This CDR3 contains 13 residues. This CDR3 is CAHLGWASWFKIF. As DNA, the CDR3 is TGTGCCCACCTGGGATGGGCGAGTTGGTTCAAGATATTT.

The CDR3: CAGVGLSSDTTGWFKIF. The CDR3 coding sequence is TGTGCTGGCGTGGGATTATCGTCGGATACCACTGGTTGGTTCAAGATATTT. This chain joins TRGV10 and TRGJP1. TRGV10 is known as an ORF, though its function is uncertain. The CDR3 extends over 17 amino acids. V lost 13 bases and J lost 0; bases outside the gene matches: 18.

This chain joins TRGV3 and TRGJP2. Germline CDR1 reads VTNTFY; CDR2 reads YDVSTARD (reference sequence). The CDR3 totals 15 residues. The CDR3 reads CAPGQAVWGDWIKTF. The DNA of the CDR3 is TGTGCACCTGGACAGGCCGTGTGGGGTGATTGGATCAAGACGTTT.

This clone is hyperexpanded by share. The rearrangement uses TRGV8 and TRGJ1 or TRGJ2. Trimming at V came to 5 bases and at J to 1 base, leaving 5 bases not matched to a gene. The CDR3 has 13 amino acids. Looked up from germline, CDR1 is VENAVY and CDR2 is YDSYNSRV. The CDR3 sequence: CATWGLNYYKKLF. Written as DNA, the CDR3 is TGTGCCACCTGGGGCCTAAATTATTATAAGAAACTCTTT.

This clone appeared a few times. The protein TCRdb lists belongs to a much larger clone and differs from this DNA's translation at residue 8, which points to a read error; the protein shown is made from the DNA. V gene TRGV9 combines with J gene TRGJ1 or TRGJ2. CDR1 is GITISATS and CDR2 is ISYDGTV in the germline V gene (reference sequence). With 2 bases clipped from V and 8 bases from J, the junction kept 6 bases outside the gene matches. The CDR3 loop spans 12 amino acids. This chain's CDR3 is CALWEGHHKKLF. CDR3 DNA sequence: TGTGCCTTGTGGGAGGGACATCATAAGAAACTCTTT.

The CDR3 DNA reads TGTGCTGCGTGGGGATTTATACCAACTGGTTGGTTCAAGATATTT. Encoded protein: CAAWGFIPTGWFKIF. This chain joins TRGV10 and TRGJP1. TRGV10 is known as an ORF, though its function is uncertain. The CDR3 totals 15 residues. After removal of 8 bases from V and 5 bases from J, the junction contained 12 bases not matched to a gene.

In this sample, this clone turned up a few times. The gene calls are TRGV8 and TRGJP1. There are 16 residues in the CDR3. Germline V gene data show CDR1 as VENAVY and CDR2 as YDSYNSRV. The V and J ends lost 3 bases and 3 bases, in that order; junction bases with no gene match: 10. The DNA of the CDR3 is TGTGCCACCTGGGATCCTCTTATACCCACTGGTTGGTTCAAGATATTT. Its protein product is CATWDPLIPTGWFKIF.

V is TRGV10 and J is TRGJ1 or TRGJ2. TRGV10 falls under the ORF class, with uncertain function. V was pared by 11 bases and J by 3 bases, with 17 bases of the junction left unmatched. The CDR3 has 15 residues. CDR3 bases: TGTGCTGCGCGGGGATTATCAGGCATTTATTATAAGAAACTCTTT. This codes for CAARGLSGIYYKKLF.

The J gene is TRGJP2, the V gene TRGV8. This CDR3 comprises 20 residues. With V trimmed by 0 bases and J by 2 bases, 18 bases remained unmatched. Germline values: CDR1 VENAVY, CDR2 YDSYNSRV. In nucleotides, the CDR3 is TGTGCCACCTGGGATAGGCGCCTAACAACTCTCCCAAGTAGTGATTGGATCAAGACGTTT. This gives the protein CATWDRRLTTLPSSDWIKTF.

The CDR3 DNA reads as TGTGCCTGCTGGATTATCCGCGGCCGAATTATTTATAAGAAACTCTTT. Residues: CACWIIRGRIIYKKLF. The rearrangement uses TRGV11 and TRGJ1 or TRGJ2. TRGV11 is marked as an open reading frame, function uncertain. V lost 5 bases and J lost 6; bases outside the gene matches: 16. The CDR3 length is 16 residues.

This chain links TRGV11 with TRGJ1 or TRGJ2. TRGV11 is flagged as an ORF with uncertain function. The CDR3 is made up of 11 amino acids. Trimming at V came to 14 bases and at J to 9 bases, leaving 13 bases not matched to a gene. CDR3 in amino acids: CAFPGATKKLF. Here the CDR3 DNA reads TGTGCCTTCCCCGGAGCTACTAAGAAACTCTTT.

The genes are TRGV10 and TRGJ1 or TRGJ2. TRGV10 is identified as an open reading frame with a role that is uncertain. V trimming: 14 bases; J trimming: 3 bases; junction bases outside the gene matches: 26. CDR3 length: 17 amino acids. The CDR3 DNA is TGTGCTCGTCGGTGGATTAGTACGCAGGCCATTTATTATAAGAAACTCTTT. Protein: CARRWISTQAIYYKKLF.

The chain is built from TRGV10 and TRGJ1 or TRGJ2. TRGV10 is an ORF, with its function uncertain. The CDR3 has 12 amino acids. J lost 7 bases, V lost 8 bases, and 9 bases had no gene match. The CDR3 protein is CAAWIKRYKKLF. The CDR3 bases are TGTGCTGCGTGGATTAAGCGGTATAAGAAACTCTTT.

This sequence joins TRGV10 and TRGJP1. TRGV10 is treated as an ORF (open reading frame) with a function not yet certain. The CDR3 is 12 amino acids. The CDR3 DNA reads as TGTGCGGGCAATACCACTGGTTGGTTCAAGATATTT. This gives the protein CAGNTTGWFKIF.

Regarding this clone: It differs at one base from a far larger clone, so likely a read error. This CDR3 is also generated by other DNA sequences in the sample. V gene TRGV10 combines with J gene TRGJ1 or TRGJ2. TRGV10 falls under the ORF class, with uncertain function. Losses at the gene ends were 8 bases for V and 4 bases for J; bases not matched to a gene: 21. This CDR3 has 17 amino acids. CDR3 DNA: TGTGCTGCGTGGGATTATTCCCCTATCGAAGGCTATTATAAGAAACTCTTT. It translates to CAAWDYSPIEGYYKKLF.

To note about this clone: At residue 4, the translated DNA and the protein in TCRdb do not agree; the protein given here is derived from the DNA. This sample also contains other DNA sequences that code for the same CDR3. The chain links TRGV2 to TRGJP2. V lost 8 bases to trimming and J lost 11 bases; unmatched junction nucleotides: 14. Looked up from germline, CDR1 is EGSNGY and CDR2 is YDSYNSKV. The CDR3 loop spans 13 amino acids. This chain's CDR3 is CATLGRARWIKTF. For the CDR3, the DNA is TGTGCCACCTTGGGACGGGCCAGGTGGATCAAGACGTTT.

By share, this clone ranks as large (0.1 to 1%). This chain joins TRGV8 and TRGJP1. CDR3 length equals 16 residues. V was pared by 5 bases and J by 0 bases, with 9 bases of the junction left unmatched. CDR1 is VENAVY and CDR2 is YDSYNSRV in the germline V gene. In nucleotides, the CDR3 is TGTGCCACCTGGGGATCCTCTTATACCACTGGTTGGTTCAAGATATTT. Protein: CATWGSSYTTGWFKIF.

This chain links TRGV3 with TRGJ1 or TRGJ2. The germline V gene encodes CDR1 VTNTFY and CDR2 YDVSTARD (reference sequence). After removal of 1 base from V and 11 bases from J, the junction contained 17 bases not matched to a gene. This CDR3 is built from 15 residues. CDR3 residues: CATWDSGLEECEKLF. CDR3 in DNA: TGTGCCACCTGGGACAGCGGCCTTGAAGAGTGCGAGAAACTCTTT.